This TCR beta chain originates from a study of CXCR3-negative and CXCR3-positive naive CD8 T cells. Study-wide results and limits: Compared with CXCR3-negative naive cells, CXCR3-positive naive cells showed more hydrophobic TRB CDR3s.

TRB cDNA libraries were made by UMI-labeled 5' RACE. Following a re-call of the 5' RACE reads, TCRdb has one entry per CDR3 protein and lacks DNA. This listing includes about 6,900 distinct CDR3 sequences. As to this clonotype: Its cognate antigen is unknown.

The clonotype was recovered from a human donor in good health. Some clones in this sample may be carry-over from other donors' samples. Sample: naive CXCR3+ CD8+ T cells from blood. The subset was: CD45RO-CCR7+CD27+CD95- naive CD8+ T cells expressing CXCR3 (TNR3+).

The chain's CDR3 is CASRRESSYEQYF. The V and J genes are TRBV5-1 and TRBJ2-7; TCRdb selects TRBD2, and the lack of DNA leaves this call unchecked. The germline gives CDR1 SGHRS, CDR2 YFSETQ. This CDR3 region has 13 residues. Together with reference TRBV5-1 and TRBJ2-7, the CDR3 gives the full variable domain: KAGVTQTPRYLIKTRGQQVTLSCSPISGHRSVSWYQQTPGQGLQFLFEYFSETQRNKGNFPGRFSGRQFSNSRSEMNVSTLELGDSALYLCASRRESSYEQYFGPGTRLTVT.